The rows below give T cell receptor beta chains drawn from one sample of a study of T cells in Graves' hyperthyroidism and ophthalmopathy. Each CDR3 protein is one row after TCRdb ran MiXCR on the multiplex PCR reads. The table records some 690,000 distinct CDR3 sequences, 17% of them present only once. Material: blood. These receptor sequences come from a man aged 50 to 60 with Graves' hyperthyroidism. CDR3s include the opening cysteine and the closing phenylalanine or tryptophan. Each record gives: clone size, V gene, J gene, D gene, CDR3 protein, CDR3 DNA. The D gene is left open where the match is weak. Rows may omit the clone size; those that give it use once, few, many or a size class.

size: few
V: TRBV30
J: TRBJ2-1
D: TRBD2
CDR3: CAWSPPLGGRIGEQFF
DNA: TGTGCCTGGAGCCCCCCCCTGGGCGGGAGAATAGGGGAGCAGTTCTTC

size: many
V: TRBV19
J: TRBJ1-1
D: NA
CDR3: CASSPLLNTEAFF
DNA: TGTGCCAGTAGCCCTTTACTGAACACTGAAGCTTTCTTT

size: many
V: TRBV7-9
J: TRBJ2-7
D: NA
CDR3: CASSLNSAYEQYF
DNA: TGTGCCAGCAGCTTAAATTCGGCCTACGAGCAGTACTTC

size: many
V: TRBV11-2
J: TRBJ1-2
D: NA
CDR3: CASSDRPGVSSGYTF
DNA: TGTGCCAGCAGCGATCGCCCCGGAGTCTCCAGCGGCTACACCTTC

size: many
V: TRBV6-2/TRBV6-3
J: TRBJ2-6
D: NA
CDR3: CASHPGPTSSGANVLTF
DNA: TGTGCCAGTCACCCGGGACCGACGAGCTCTGGGGCCAACGTCCTGACTTTC

size: NA
V: TRBV7-3
J: TRBJ1-4
D: TRBD1
CDR3: CASSLTRGQELFF
DNA: TGTGCCAGCAGCTTAACCAGGGGGCAAGAACTGTTTTTT

size: many
V: TRBV24-1
J: TRBJ2-2
D: NA
CDR3: CATSDTGTRNTGELFF
DNA: TGTGCCACCAGTGATACCGGGACAAGGAACACCGGGGAGCTGTTTTTT

size: many
V: TRBV7-8
J: TRBJ2-1
D: NA
CDR3: CASSFNGISYNEQFF
DNA: TGTGCCAGCAGCTTCAACGGAATCTCCTACAATGAGCAGTTCTTC

size: many
V: TRBV10-1
J: TRBJ2-5
D: NA
CDR3: CASSESGVATQYF
DNA: TGCGCCAGCAGTGAGTCGGGGGTGGCGACCCAGTACTTC

size: many
V: TRBV11-2
J: TRBJ1-1
D: NA
CDR3: CASSLERGIPEAFF
DNA: TGTGCCAGCAGCTTAGAGAGGGGTATACCTGAAGCTTTCTTT

size: NA
V: TRBV4-1
J: TRBJ2-7
D: NA
CDR3: CASSQLWHLYEQYF
DNA: TGCGCCAGCAGCCAACTCTGGCACCTCTACGAGCAGTACTTC

size: many
V: TRBV30
J: TRBJ2-1
D: TRBD2
CDR3: CAWTQGVAGGDEQFF
DNA: TGTGCCTGGACCCAGGGGGTAGCGGGAGGGGACGAGCAGTTCTTC

size: once
V: TRBV9
J: TRBJ2-1
D: TRBD2
CDR3: CASSVGGPGTRDEQFF
DNA: TGTGCCAGCAGCGTAGGGGGCCCCGGGACTAGGGATGAGCAGTTCTTC

size: NA
V: TRBV20-1
J: TRBJ2-1
D: TRBD2
CDR3: CSAREGLATNEQFF
DNA: TGCAGTGCTCGGGAGGGACTAGCTACCAATGAGCAGTTCTTC

size: many
V: TRBV12-5
J: TRBJ1-2
D: NA
CDR3: CASGLYGHYTF
DNA: TGTGCTAGTGGTTTATACGGCCACTACACCTTC